The rows below give T cell receptor beta chains drawn from one sample of a study of T cell responses to AZD1222 COVID-19 vaccine. The protocol was immunoSEQ multiplex PCR, while the TCRdb copy is restricted to in-frame clones and leaves out a portion. Of fewer than 85,000 clones listed, about 88% are singletons. The source material was peripheral blood, sampled 28 days after the second AZD1222 dose. These receptors were obtained from an adult who received the AZD1222 COVID-19 vaccine. CDR3s include the opening cysteine and the closing phenylalanine or tryptophan. A D gene is named only where the DNA matches it firmly. A row's size may be missing; if present it is once, few, many or a size class.

abundance: NA
j_gene: TRBJ2-3
d_gene: TRBD2
v_gene: TRBV19
CDR3nt: TGTGCCAGTAGTCATCCCCTAGCGGGGGGCGTGAGCACAGATACGCAGTATTTT
CDR3aa: CASSHPLAGGVSTDTQYF

abundance: few
j_gene: TRBJ2-2
d_gene: NA
v_gene: TRBV19
CDR3nt: TGTGCCAGTAGTCGACCGGGACCTTCGATCACCGGGGAGCTGTTTTTT
CDR3aa: CASSRPGPSITGELFF

abundance: NA
j_gene: TRBJ1-1
d_gene: NA
v_gene: TRBV4-3
CDR3nt: TGCGCCAGCAGCCAAGGTTGGTTGGGGAACACTGAAGCTTTCTTT
CDR3aa: CASSQGWLGNTEAFF

abundance: once
j_gene: TRBJ1-1
d_gene: NA
v_gene: TRBV18
CDR3nt: TGTGCCAGCTCACCCCCGAGGGGCGTGAACACTGAAGCTTTCTTT
CDR3aa: CASSPPRGVNTEAFF

abundance: few
j_gene: TRBJ1-1
d_gene: NA
v_gene: TRBV12-3/TRBV12-4
CDR3nt: TGTGCCAGCAGTTCATCCATGAACACTGAAGCTTTCTTT
CDR3aa: CASSSSMNTEAFF

abundance: NA
j_gene: TRBJ1-6
d_gene: TRBD1
v_gene: TRBV9
CDR3nt: TGTGCCAGCAGCGTAGCTCAGGGACAGTCGAATAATTCACCCCTCCACTTT
CDR3aa: CASSVAQGQSNNSPLHF

abundance: few
j_gene: TRBJ1-2
d_gene: TRBD1
v_gene: TRBV6-5
CDR3nt: TGTGCCAGCAGTTACCTTCGCGAACAGGGGTGGTATGGCTACACCTTC
CDR3aa: CASSYLREQGWYGYTF

abundance: NA
j_gene: TRBJ2-5
d_gene: NA
v_gene: TRBV28
CDR3nt: TGTGCCAGCAGTTTGGGGGGGCTGGGGGAGACCCAGTACTTC
CDR3aa: CASSLGGLGETQYF

abundance: once
j_gene: TRBJ2-1
d_gene: NA
v_gene: TRBV7-3
CDR3nt: TGTGCCAGCAGCTTAGTCGGGGGCGGGACCTACGGGAATGAGCAGTTCTTC
CDR3aa: CASSLVGGGTYGNEQFF

abundance: NA
j_gene: TRBJ1-4
d_gene: NA
v_gene: TRBV9
CDR3nt: TGTGCCAGCAGCGCCCGGGACATACCTAATGAAAAACTGTTTTTT
CDR3aa: CASSARDIPNEKLFF

abundance: NA
j_gene: TRBJ1-4
d_gene: NA
v_gene: TRBV11-2
CDR3nt: TGTGCCAGCAGCTTAGGGGTACAGGCAACTAATGAAAAACTGTTTTTT
CDR3aa: CASSLGVQATNEKLFF

abundance: NA
j_gene: TRBJ1-2
d_gene: NA
v_gene: TRBV11-2
CDR3nt: TGTGCCAGCAGGCTTCCGGGGGGAGCTTATGGCTACACCTTC
CDR3aa: CASRLPGGAYGYTF

abundance: NA
j_gene: TRBJ1-4
d_gene: NA
v_gene: TRBV19
CDR3nt: TGTGCCAGTACCTTAAGGAGGGCAACTAATGAAAAACTGTTTTTT
CDR3aa: CASTLRRATNEKLFF

abundance: NA
j_gene: TRBJ2-7
d_gene: TRBD1
v_gene: TRBV10-2
CDR3nt: TGCGCCAGCAGTGAGTTTAGACAGGGCGTCTCCTACGAGCAGTACTTC
CDR3aa: CASSEFRQGVSYEQYF

abundance: NA
j_gene: TRBJ1-5
d_gene: NA
v_gene: TRBV18
CDR3nt: TGTGCCAGCTCACCACAGGGCGGTAGCAATCAGCCCCAGCATTTT
CDR3aa: CASSPQGGSNQPQHF

abundance: NA
j_gene: TRBJ1-2
d_gene: TRBD1
v_gene: TRBV5-1
CDR3nt: TGCGCCAGCAGCTTGGCCGCCGGGACAGTCTATGGCTACACCTTC
CDR3aa: CASSLAAGTVYGYTF

abundance: NA
j_gene: TRBJ2-2
d_gene: NA
v_gene: TRBV19
CDR3nt: TGTGCCAGTAGTATCGCCATATTCAGCACCGGGGAGCTGTTTTTT
CDR3aa: CASSIAIFSTGELFF

abundance: NA
j_gene: TRBJ1-2
d_gene: NA
v_gene: TRBV6-1
CDR3nt: TGTGCCAGCAGTGACATCCGGGAGACAATCTATGGCTACACCTTC
CDR3aa: CASSDIRETIYGYTF

abundance: NA
j_gene: TRBJ1-6
d_gene: NA
v_gene: TRBV6-5
CDR3nt: TGTGCCAGCAGGACTTTTACAGGGTTGAATTCACCCCTCCACTTT
CDR3aa: CASRTFTGLNSPLHF

abundance: NA
j_gene: TRBJ2-1
d_gene: TRBD2
v_gene: TRBV6-2/TRBV6-3
CDR3nt: TGTGCCAGCAGTTACGCGGGGGGGGGCACCCGCGAGCAGTTCTTC
CDR3aa: CASSYAGGGTREQFF

abundance: NA
j_gene: TRBJ2-3
d_gene: TRBD1
v_gene: TRBV7-2
CDR3nt: TGTGCCAGCAGCGAGGGACAGTGGGATACGCAGTATTTT
CDR3aa: CASSEGQWDTQYF

abundance: NA
j_gene: TRBJ1-6
d_gene: NA
v_gene: TRBV12-5
CDR3nt: TGTGCTAGTGGCTTACGTCTAACCGGGACCTATAATTCACCCCTCCACTTT
CDR3aa: CASGLRLTGTYNSPLHF

abundance: NA
j_gene: TRBJ2-6
d_gene: NA
v_gene: TRBV9
CDR3nt: TGTGCCAGCAGCGTAGTCGTCTCTGGGGCCAACGTCCTGACTTTC
CDR3aa: CASSVVVSGANVLTF

abundance: NA
j_gene: TRBJ2-2
d_gene: NA
v_gene: TRBV6-5
CDR3nt: TGTGCCAGCCTGCGGACGGGAACGACCGGGGAGCTGTTTTTT
CDR3aa: CASLRTGTTGELFF

abundance: NA
j_gene: TRBJ1-4
d_gene: NA
v_gene: TRBV14
CDR3nt: TGTGCCAGCAGCCAAGGGCAGCCAGATGCAACTAATGAAAAACTGTTTTTT
CDR3aa: CASSQGQPDATNEKLFF

abundance: NA
j_gene: TRBJ2-2
d_gene: NA
v_gene: TRBV4-3
CDR3nt: TGCGCCAGCAGCTCACAGGGTGGCACCGGGGAGCTGTTTTTT
CDR3aa: CASSSQGGTGELFF

abundance: NA
j_gene: TRBJ2-3
d_gene: NA
v_gene: TRBV5-1
CDR3nt: TGCGCCAGCAGCTTGTTTCCGGGGGCCGGGGCTATAAACACAGATACGCAGTATTTT
CDR3aa: CASSLFPGAGAINTDTQYF

abundance: few
j_gene: TRBJ2-1
d_gene: NA
v_gene: TRBV11-2
CDR3nt: TGTGCCAGCAGCTCCTTGGGGCTAAAGCGGCTCTCCTACAATGAGCAGTTCTTC
CDR3aa: CASSSLGLKRLSYNEQFF

abundance: NA
j_gene: TRBJ1-4
d_gene: NA
v_gene: TRBV7-9
CDR3nt: TGTGCCAGCAGCGTAGCGGGTGCAACTAATGAAAAACTGTTTTTT
CDR3aa: CASSVAGATNEKLFF

abundance: NA
j_gene: TRBJ1-5
d_gene: NA
v_gene: TRBV19
CDR3nt: TGTGCCAGTAGTACAGGGTTGGGCAATCAGCCCCAGCATTTT
CDR3aa: CASSTGLGNQPQHF

abundance: NA
j_gene: TRBJ1-1
d_gene: NA
v_gene: TRBV6-5
CDR3nt: TGTGCCAGCAGTTACAAGGGTTGGGCTTTCTTT
CDR3aa: CASSYKGWAFF

abundance: NA
j_gene: TRBJ1-1
d_gene: NA
v_gene: TRBV7-3
CDR3nt: TGTGCCAGCAGCTTAACCCGTAACACTGAAGCTTTCTTT
CDR3aa: CASSLTRNTEAFF

abundance: NA
j_gene: TRBJ2-5
d_gene: TRBD2
v_gene: TRBV5-4
CDR3nt: TGTGCCAGCAGCTTCCCCGGACTAGGTGTGGAGACCCAGTACTTC
CDR3aa: CASSFPGLGVETQYF

abundance: NA
j_gene: TRBJ2-1
d_gene: NA
v_gene: TRBV9
CDR3nt: TGTGCCAGCAGCGTCCGCCCAAGTCAGGGCAATGAGCAGTTCTTC
CDR3aa: CASSVRPSQGNEQFF

abundance: NA
j_gene: TRBJ2-1
d_gene: NA
v_gene: TRBV12-3/TRBV12-4
CDR3nt: TGTGCCAGCAGGCCGGTTGACCCAGAGCAGTTCTTC
CDR3aa: CASRPVDPEQFF

abundance: NA
j_gene: TRBJ2-2
d_gene: NA
v_gene: TRBV7-9
CDR3nt: TGTGCCAGCAGCCCGGGCCCACCCGGGGAGCTGTTTTTT
CDR3aa: CASSPGPPGELFF

abundance: NA
j_gene: TRBJ2-7
d_gene: TRBD1
v_gene: TRBV18
CDR3nt: TGTGCCAGCTCACCCAGGACAGGGGGAAACGAGCAGTACTTC
CDR3aa: CASSPRTGGNEQYF